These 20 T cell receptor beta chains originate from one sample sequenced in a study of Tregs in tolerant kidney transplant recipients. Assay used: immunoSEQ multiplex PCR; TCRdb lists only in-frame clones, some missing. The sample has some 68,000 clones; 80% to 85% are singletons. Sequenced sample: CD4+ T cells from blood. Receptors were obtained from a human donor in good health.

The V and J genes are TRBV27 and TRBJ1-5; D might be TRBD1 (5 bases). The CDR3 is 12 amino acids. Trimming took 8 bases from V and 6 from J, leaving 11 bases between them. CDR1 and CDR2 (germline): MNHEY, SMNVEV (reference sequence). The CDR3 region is CASGRDGQPQHF. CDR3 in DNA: TGTGCCAGCGGCCGGGACGGTCAGCCCCAGCATTTT.

CDR3 DNA: TGTGCCAGTAGTACGGGAGATCAGCCCCAGCATTTT. Translating gives CASSTGDQPQHF. The chain couples TRBV19 to TRBJ1-5; D gene unclear. Germline V gene data show CDR1 as LNHDA and CDR2 as SQIVND (reference sequence). This CDR3 contains 12 residues. The V gene lost 4 bases and the J gene lost 5 bases, with 6 bases spanning the gap.

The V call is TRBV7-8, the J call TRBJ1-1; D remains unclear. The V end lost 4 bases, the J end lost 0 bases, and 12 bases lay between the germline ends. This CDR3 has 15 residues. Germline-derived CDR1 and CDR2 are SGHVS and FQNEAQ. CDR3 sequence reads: CASSSRGALNTEAFF. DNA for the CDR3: TGTGCCAGCAGCTCCAGAGGCGCCTTGAACACTGAAGCTTTCTTT.

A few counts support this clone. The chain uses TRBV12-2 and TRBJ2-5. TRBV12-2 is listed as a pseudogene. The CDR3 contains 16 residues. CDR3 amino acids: CASRSITGGPKETQYF. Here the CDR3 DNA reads TGTGCAAGTCGCTCCATAACGGGCGGCCCCAAGGAGACCCAGTACTTC.

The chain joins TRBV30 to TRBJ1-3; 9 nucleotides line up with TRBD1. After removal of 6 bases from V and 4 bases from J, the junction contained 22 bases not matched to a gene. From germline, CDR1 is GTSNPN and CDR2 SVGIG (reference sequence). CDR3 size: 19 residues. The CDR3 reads CACSGAGQGSIISGNTIYF. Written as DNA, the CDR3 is TGTGCCTGTTCAGGGGCAGGACAGGGGTCAATCATTTCGGGAAACACCATATATTTT.

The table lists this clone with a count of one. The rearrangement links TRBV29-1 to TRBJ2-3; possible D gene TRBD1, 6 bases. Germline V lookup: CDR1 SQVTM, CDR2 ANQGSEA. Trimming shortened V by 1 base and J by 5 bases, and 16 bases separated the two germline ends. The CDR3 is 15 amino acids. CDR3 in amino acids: CSVEGLGHLIDTQYF. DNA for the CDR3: TGCAGCGTTGAAGGATTGGGACACCTAATAGATACGCAGTATTTT.

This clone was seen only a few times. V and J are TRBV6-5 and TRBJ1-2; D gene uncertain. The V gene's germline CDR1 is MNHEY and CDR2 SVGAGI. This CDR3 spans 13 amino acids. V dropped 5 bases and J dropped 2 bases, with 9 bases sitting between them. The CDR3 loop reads CASSEASNYGYTF. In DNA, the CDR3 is TGTGCCAGCAGTGAGGCCAGCAACTATGGCTACACCTTC.

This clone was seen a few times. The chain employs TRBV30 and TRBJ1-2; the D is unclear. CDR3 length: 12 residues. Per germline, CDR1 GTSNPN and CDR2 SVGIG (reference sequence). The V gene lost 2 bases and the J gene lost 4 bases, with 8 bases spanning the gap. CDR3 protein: CAWSITRYGYTF. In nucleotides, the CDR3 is TGTGCCTGGAGTATAACACGCTATGGCTACACCTTC.

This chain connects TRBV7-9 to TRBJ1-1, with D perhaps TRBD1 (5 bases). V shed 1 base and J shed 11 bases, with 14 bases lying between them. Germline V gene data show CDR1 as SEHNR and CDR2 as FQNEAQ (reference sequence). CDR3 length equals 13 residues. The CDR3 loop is CASSLGVQGWAFF. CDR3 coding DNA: TGTGCCAGCAGCTTAGGAGTGCAGGGATGGGCTTTCTTT.

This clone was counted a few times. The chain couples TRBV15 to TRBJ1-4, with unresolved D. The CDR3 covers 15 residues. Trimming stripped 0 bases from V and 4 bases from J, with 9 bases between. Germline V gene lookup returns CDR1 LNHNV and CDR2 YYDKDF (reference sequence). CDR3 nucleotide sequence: TGTGCCACCAGCAGAGATACACGGATTAATGAAAAACTGTTTTTT. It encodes CATSRDTRINEKLFF.

The CDR3 region has the DNA TGTGCCAGCAGCTTGGAGGGAATTGAAGGCTACGAGCAGTACTTC. It translates to CASSLEGIEGYEQYF. The V and J genes are TRBV7-2 and TRBJ2-7, with a tentative D call TRBD2 (6 bases). Trimming took 3 bases from V and 3 from J, leaving 15 bases between them. Germline-derived CDR1 and CDR2 are SGHTA and FQGNSA. This CDR3 region has 15 residues.

This chain's CDR3 is CSARAETIAFF. CDR3 DNA: TGCAGTGCTAGGGCAGAGACGATCGCTTTCTTT. The chain uses TRBV20-1 and TRBJ1-1; D is unclear. Trimming removed 3 bases at V and 11 bases at J, with 13 bases between. CDR1 is DFQATT and CDR2 is SNEGSKA in the germline V gene (reference sequence). The length of the CDR3 is 11 residues.

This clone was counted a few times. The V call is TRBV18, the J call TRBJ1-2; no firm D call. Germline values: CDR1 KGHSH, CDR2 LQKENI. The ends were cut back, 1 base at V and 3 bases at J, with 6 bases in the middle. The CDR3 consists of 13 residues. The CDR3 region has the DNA TGTGCCAGCTCACCACAAGAGCACTATGGCTACACCTTC. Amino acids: CASSPQEHYGYTF. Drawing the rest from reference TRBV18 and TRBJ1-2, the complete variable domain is NAGVMQNPRHLVRRRGQEARLRCSPMKGHSHVYWYRQLPEEGLKFMVYLQKENIIDESGMPKERFSAEFPKEGPSILRIQQVVRGDSAAYFCASSPQEHYGYTFGSGTRLTVV.

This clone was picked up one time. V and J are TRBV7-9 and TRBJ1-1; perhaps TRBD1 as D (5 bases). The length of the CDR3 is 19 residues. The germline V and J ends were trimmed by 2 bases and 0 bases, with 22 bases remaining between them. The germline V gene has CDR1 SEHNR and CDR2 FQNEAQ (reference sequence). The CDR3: CASSLTLGSGGKMNTEAFF. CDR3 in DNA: TGTGCCAGCAGCTTAACCTTAGGTTCCGGGGGTAAGATGAACACTGAAGCTTTCTTT.

CDR3 amino acids: CASSPLTHRTSTDTQYF. CDR3 nucleotides: TGCGCCAGCAGCCCCCTTACACATAGGACTAGCACAGATACGCAGTATTTT. The V call is TRBV4-1, the J call TRBJ2-3; TRBD2 might be the D (5 bases). V shed 4 bases and J shed 0 bases, with 17 bases lying between them. This CDR3 is 17 amino acids long. Germline V gene lookup returns CDR1 MGHRA and CDR2 YSYEKL.

CDR3 loop: CASSPRTGGAHF. The CDR3 nucleotides are TGTGCCAGCAGTCCGCGGACGGGTGGCGCACACTTT. This chain connects TRBV6-1 to TRBJ1-6; D remains unclear. Germline-derived CDR1 and CDR2 are MNHNS and SASEGT. V lost 5 bases and J 19 bases, leaving 18 bases between the germline ends. The CDR3 totals 12 residues.

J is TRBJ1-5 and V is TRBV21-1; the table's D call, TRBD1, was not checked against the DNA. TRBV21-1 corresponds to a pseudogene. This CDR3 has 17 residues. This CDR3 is CASSKVKGQYRSGPQHF. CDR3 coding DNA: TGTGCCAGCAGCAAAGTAAAGGGACAGTACCGGTCGGGGCCCCAGCATTTT.

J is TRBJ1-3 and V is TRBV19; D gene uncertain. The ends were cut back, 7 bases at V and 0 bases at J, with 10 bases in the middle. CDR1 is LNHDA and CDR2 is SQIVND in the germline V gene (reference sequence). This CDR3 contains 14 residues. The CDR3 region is CASKVSVSGNTIYF. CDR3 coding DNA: TGTGCCAGTAAGGTTTCAGTCTCTGGAAACACCATATATTTT. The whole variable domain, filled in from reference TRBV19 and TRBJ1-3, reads DGGITQSPKYLFRKEGQNVTLSCEQNLNHDAMYWYRQDPGQGLRLIYYSQIVNDFQKGDIAEGYSVSREKKESFPLTVTSAQKNPTAFYLCASKVSVSGNTIYFGEGSWLTVV.

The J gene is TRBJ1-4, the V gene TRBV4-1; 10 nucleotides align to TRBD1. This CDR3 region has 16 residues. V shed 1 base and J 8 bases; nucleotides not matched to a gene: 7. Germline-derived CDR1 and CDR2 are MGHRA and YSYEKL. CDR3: CASSQGRDRGREKLFF. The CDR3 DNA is TGCGCCAGCAGCCAAGGGAGGGACAGGGGTAGAGAAAAACTGTTTTTT.

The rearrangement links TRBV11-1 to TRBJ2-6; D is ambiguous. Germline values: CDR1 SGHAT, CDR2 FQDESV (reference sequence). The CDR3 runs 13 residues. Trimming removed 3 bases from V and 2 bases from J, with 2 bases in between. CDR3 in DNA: TGTGCCAGCAGCTTTACTGGGGCCAACGTCCTGACTTTC. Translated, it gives CASSFTGANVLTF.